A selection of T cell receptor beta chains follows, all from one sample in a study of shared clonotypes between healthy human individuals. Sequencing used immunoSEQ multiplex PCR; TCRdb keeps in-frame clones, though not all of them. The repertoire holds 530,000 or so clones, with 60% to 80% as singletons. Specimen: PBMCs. The receptors shown here come from a woman in her thirties or forties in good health. Some clones in this sample may be carry-over from other donors' samples. The CDR3 runs from the conserved cysteine through the conserved F or W. D genes are given only for firm matches. Size values are once, few and many counts, or a class for expanded clones, and some rows have none.

D gene	clone size	V gene	J gene	CDR3 DNA	CDR3 protein
.	.	TRBV27	TRBJ2-7	TGTGCCAGCAGTTTATCTTTAGGGGTGTACGAGCAGTACTTC	CASSLSLGVYEQYF
TRBD2	.	TRBV10-3	TRBJ2-3	TGTGCCATCAGTGCACCTAGCGGGTCCTCCGTCTCTAGCACAGATACGCAGTATTTT	CAISAPSGSSVSSTDTQYF
.	.	TRBV11-1	TRBJ1-1	TGTGCCAGCAGCTACGGGAGGGACGTTGAAGCTTTCTTT	CASSYGRDVEAFF
.	.	TRBV28	TRBJ2-5	TGTGCCAGCAGCTTATTTGCCGTTCCAGGGGAGACCCAGTACTTC	CASSLFAVPGETQYF
TRBD2	.	TRBV10-3	TRBJ2-2	TGTGCCTTAAGCGGGAGTTCCACCGGGGAGCTGTTTTTT	CALSGSSTGELFF
TRBD2	.	TRBV10-3	TRBJ2-3	TGTGCCATCTCGGGCGCCCTAGCGGGAGCCACAGATACGCAGTATTTT	CAISGALAGATDTQYF
TRBD1	.	TRBV18	TRBJ2-7	TGTGCCAGCTCACCAACAGGGGAAGGCTACGAGCAGTACTTC	CASSPTGEGYEQYF
.	once	TRBV13	TRBJ2-3	TGTGCCAGCAGCTACCAAACGAGCACAGATACGCAGTATTTT	CASSYQTSTDTQYF
.	.	TRBV19	TRBJ1-1	TGTGCCAGTAGTTTAGGACGCACTGAAGCTTTCTTT	CASSLGRTEAFF
TRBD1	.	TRBV4-1	TRBJ2-7	TGCGCCAGCAGCCTGGGTGAAGGGACAGTCTCCTACGAGCAGTACTTC	CASSLGEGTVSYEQYF
TRBD2	once	TRBV2	TRBJ2-1	TGTGCCAGCAGCCCACTAGCGGGAGGGGCCAGGAATGAGCAGTTCTTC	CASSPLAGGARNEQFF
.	.	TRBV30	TRBJ2-2	TGTGCCTGGAGTGTAGGGCCCGGGGAGCTGTTTTTT	CAWSVGPGELFF
.	few	TRBV2	TRBJ1-5	TGTGCCAGCAGTGCGAGGGCAGCGGTTAATAGCAATCAGCCCCAGCATTTT	CASSARAAVNSNQPQHF
TRBD2	.	TRBV7-9	TRBJ2-7	TGTGCCAGCAGCTCGATAGCGGGAGGGCTCTACGAGCAGTACTTC	CASSSIAGGLYEQYF
.	few	TRBV6-4	TRBJ2-1	TGTGCCAGCAGTGACTTAGGAGTCAATGAGCAGTTCTTC	CASSDLGVNEQFF
TRBD1	.	TRBV7-3	TRBJ1-2	TGTGCCAGCAGCCCAACCGGAGGGGGCGCCGACTATGGCTACACCTTC	CASSPTGGGADYGYTF
.	.	TRBV6-1	TRBJ1-1	TGTGCCAGCAGTGAAGGGCGGGGGCACGGCACTGAAGCTTTCTTT	CASSEGRGHGTEAFF
.	.	TRBV12-5	TRBJ1-2	TGTGCTAGTGGCCGCTCAGACTTGTATGGCTACACCTTC	CASGRSDLYGYTF
.	once	TRBV30	TRBJ2-4	TGTGCCTGGAGTGGGGGGGCCGAAATTGGCAAAAACATTCAGTACTTC	CAWSGGAEIGKNIQYF
.	.	TRBV7-9	TRBJ1-1	TGTGCCGGCGCTCGGGAAGCAGGAGGCACTGAAGCTTTCTTT	CAGAREAGGTEAFF
.	.	TRBV29-1	TRBJ1-4	TGCAGCGGGGCTACTAATGAAAAACTGTTTTTT	CSGATNEKLFF
TRBD1	.	TRBV5-4	TRBJ1-6	TGTGCCAGCAGCCCACAGGGGGCCGGCTCACCCCTCCACTTT	CASSPQGAGSPLHF
.	.	TRBV28	TRBJ2-7	TGTGCCAGCATGGTAGTGTCCTACGAGCAGTACTTC	CASMVVSYEQYF
TRBD2	.	TRBV13	TRBJ2-2	TGTGCCAGCAGCCCCATTCCGGGAGGGAACACCGGGGAGCTGTTTTTT	CASSPIPGGNTGELFF
TRBD2	.	TRBV30	TRBJ2-2	TGTGCCTGGAGCCGATTAGCGGGAACGAACACCGGGGAGCTGTTTTTT	CAWSRLAGTNTGELFF
.	.	TRBV28	TRBJ2-5	TGTGCCAGCAGCATTGACAGGGAGGCGGAAGAGACCCAGTACTTC	CASSIDREAEETQYF
TRBD1	.	TRBV18	TRBJ1-1	TGTGCCAGCTCACCGGCAGGGGGACAGAACACTGAAGCTTTCTTT	CASSPAGGQNTEAFF
.	.	TRBV6-4	TRBJ1-3	TGTGCCAGCAACCCACCCCAGGGAAACACCATATATTTT	CASNPPQGNTIYF
TRBD2	.	TRBV4-2	TRBJ2-1	TGTGCCAGCAGCCAAGATTTCAGCGGGAGGGCCTCCCTTCAGTTCTTC	CASSQDFSGRASLQFF
TRBD2	.	TRBV19	TRBJ2-7	TGTGCCAGTAGTAAGGGACTAGCGGGACAGGACGAGCAGTACTTC	CASSKGLAGQDEQYF
.	.	TRBV28	TRBJ2-7	TGTGCCAGCAGTTCCACCGGACGGCTCTACGAGCAGTACTTC	CASSSTGRLYEQYF
TRBD1	.	TRBV27	TRBJ2-7	TGTGCCAGCAGTTTACAGGGGGCGTATGGGGAGCAGTACTTC	CASSLQGAYGEQYF
.	.	TRBV5-1	TRBJ1-2	TGCGCCAGCAGCTTGGAGGCAGCCAAACACTATGGCTACACCTTC	CASSLEAAKHYGYTF
TRBD2	.	TRBV7-2	TRBJ2-1	TGTGCCAGCAGCTTATTAGCGGGGGACTACAATGAGCAGTTCTTC	CASSLLAGDYNEQFF
TRBD2	.	TRBV7-2	TRBJ2-1	TGTGCCAGCAGCTTAGAAGCGGGACTAGGGGGAAGTGAGCAGTTCTTC	CASSLEAGLGGSEQFF
TRBD2	.	TRBV7-2	TRBJ2-5	TGTGCCAGCAGCTTAGACGCGGGAGGGCTTGAGACCCAGTACTTC	CASSLDAGGLETQYF
.	once	TRBV6-5	TRBJ2-7	TGTGCCAGCAGTTCCCGTAGGAGGATTGCCTACGAGCAGTACTTC	CASSSRRRIAYEQYF
.	.	TRBV2	TRBJ1-2	TGTGCCAGCAGTGAAGGTGTAGCAACTTGGAACTATGGCTACACCTTC	CASSEGVATWNYGYTF
.	.	TRBV14	TRBJ2-7	TGTGCCAGCAGCCCCGCGGCGTCTCACGAGCAGTACTTC	CASSPAASHEQYF
.	.	TRBV7-3	TRBJ2-5	TGTGCCAGCAGCTCCTCCCAAGAGACCCAGTACTTC	CASSSSQETQYF
TRBD2	.	TRBV7-3	TRBJ2-1	TGTGCCAGCAGCTTAAAACCTAGCGGCGGGGGGCATGAGCAGTTCTTC	CASSLKPSGGGHEQFF
TRBD2	.	TRBV6-5	TRBJ2-7	TGTGCCAGCAGATGGGGACTAGCGGGGACCTACGAGCAGTACTTC	CASRWGLAGTYEQYF
.	.	TRBV28	TRBJ1-4	TGTGCCAGCAGCCTTGGGGAGCAAGCAACTAATGAAAAACTGTTTTTT	CASSLGEQATNEKLFF
.	.	TRBV11-2	TRBJ1-1	TGTGCCAGCAGCTTCGACAGGTTCATGAACACTGAAGCTTTCTTT	CASSFDRFMNTEAFF
.	.	TRBV2	TRBJ2-7	TGTGCCAGCAGTGAAGAGGTTGGTGGCGAGCAGTACTTC	CASSEEVGGEQYF
TRBD2	.	TRBV9	TRBJ2-1	TGTGCCAGCAGCGCAAGCGGGAGACCCTACAATGAGCAGTTCTTC	CASSASGRPYNEQFF
TRBD2	.	TRBV5-1	TRBJ2-2	TGCGCCAGCAGCTTGGCAGGACTAGCGAACACCGGGGAGCTGTTTTTT	CASSLAGLANTGELFF
.	.	TRBV11-2	TRBJ2-5	TGTGCCAGCAGCTACCCTGGGCAAACCCAGTACTTC	CASSYPGQTQYF
TRBD2	once	TRBV7-3	TRBJ2-1	TGTGCCAGCAGCTCACAGGTAGCGGGAGTCTTTAGTGAGCAGTTCTTC	CASSSQVAGVFSEQFF
.	.	TRBV28	TRBJ2-7	TGTGCCAGCAGTTTACCAGGGATCGAGCAGTACTTC	CASSLPGIEQYF
TRBD1	.	TRBV6-5	TRBJ2-1	TGTGCCAGCAGTTCCCAACAGGGGGCATGGACCAATGAGCAGTTCTTC	CASSSQQGAWTNEQFF
TRBD2	.	TRBV28	TRBJ2-2	TGTGCCAGCTATTCTAGCGGGAGGGGTACCGGGGAGCTGTTTTTT	CASYSSGRGTGELFF
TRBD1	once	TRBV18	TRBJ2-1	TGTGCCAGCTTGACAGGGAATTTCGACAATGAGCAGTTCTTC	CASLTGNFDNEQFF